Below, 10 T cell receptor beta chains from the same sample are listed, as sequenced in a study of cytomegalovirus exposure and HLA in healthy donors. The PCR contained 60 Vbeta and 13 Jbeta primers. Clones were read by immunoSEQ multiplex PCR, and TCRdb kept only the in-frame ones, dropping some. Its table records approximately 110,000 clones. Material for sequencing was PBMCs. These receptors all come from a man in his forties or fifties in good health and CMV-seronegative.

CDR3 protein: CASNLQLAYEQFF. Here the CDR3 DNA reads TGTGCCAGCAACCTACAACTAGCGTATGAGCAGTTCTTC. The chain is built from TRBV28 and TRBJ2-1, with 7 bases identical to TRBD2. The junction had 8 bases not matched to a gene; V was cut back by 7 bases and J by 8 bases. This CDR3 contains 13 residues. Looked up from germline, CDR1 is MDHEN and CDR2 is SYDVKM.

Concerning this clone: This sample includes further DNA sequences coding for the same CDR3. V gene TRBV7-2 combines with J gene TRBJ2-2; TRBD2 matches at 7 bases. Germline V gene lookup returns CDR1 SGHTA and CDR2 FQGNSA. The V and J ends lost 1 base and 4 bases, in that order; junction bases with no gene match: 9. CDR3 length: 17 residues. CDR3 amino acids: CASSLGGVGGATGELFF. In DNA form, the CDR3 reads TGTGCCAGCAGCTTAGGAGGAGTGGGAGGGGCCACCGGGGAGCTGTTTTTT.

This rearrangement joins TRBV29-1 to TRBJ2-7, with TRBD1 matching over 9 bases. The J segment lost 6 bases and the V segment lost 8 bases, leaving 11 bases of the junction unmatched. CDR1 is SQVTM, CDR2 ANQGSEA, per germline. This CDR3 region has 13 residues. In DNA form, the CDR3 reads TGCAGCATACGGGACAGGGAGTTTGTCGAGCAGTACTTC. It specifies CSIRDREFVEQYF.

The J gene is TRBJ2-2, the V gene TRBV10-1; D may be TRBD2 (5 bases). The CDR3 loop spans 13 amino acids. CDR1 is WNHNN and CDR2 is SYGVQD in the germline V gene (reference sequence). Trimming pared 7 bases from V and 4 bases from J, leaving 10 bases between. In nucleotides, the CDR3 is TGCGCCAGCACCCGGGGATCCACCGGGGAGCTGTTTTTT. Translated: CASTRGSTGELFF.

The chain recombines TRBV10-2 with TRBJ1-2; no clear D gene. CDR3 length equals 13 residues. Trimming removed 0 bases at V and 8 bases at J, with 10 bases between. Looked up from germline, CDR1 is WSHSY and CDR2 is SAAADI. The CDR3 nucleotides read TGCGCCAGCAGTGAGTCGAAGAGCAGGGGCTACACCTTC. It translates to CASSESKSRGYTF.

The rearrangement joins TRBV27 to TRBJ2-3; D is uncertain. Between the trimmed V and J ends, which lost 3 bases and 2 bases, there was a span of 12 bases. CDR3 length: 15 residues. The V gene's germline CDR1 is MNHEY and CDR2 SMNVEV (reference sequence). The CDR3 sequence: CASSFGHSYTDTQYF. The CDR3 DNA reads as TGTGCCAGCAGTTTTGGGCACAGCTACACAGATACGCAGTATTTT.

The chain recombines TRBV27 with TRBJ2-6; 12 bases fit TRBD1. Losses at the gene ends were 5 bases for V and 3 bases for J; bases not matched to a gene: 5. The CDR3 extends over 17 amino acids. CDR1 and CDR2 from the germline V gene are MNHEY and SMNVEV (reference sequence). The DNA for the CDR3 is TGTGCCAGCAGTCATAGGGACAGGGGGCTTGGGGCCAACGTCCTGACTTTC. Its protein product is CASSHRDRGLGANVLTF.

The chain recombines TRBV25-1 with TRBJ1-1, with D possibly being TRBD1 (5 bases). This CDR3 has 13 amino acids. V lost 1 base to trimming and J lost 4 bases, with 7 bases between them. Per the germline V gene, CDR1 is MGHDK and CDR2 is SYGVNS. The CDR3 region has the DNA TGTGCCAGCAGTGAATTAGGGGCCACTGAAGCTTTCTTT. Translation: CASSELGATEAFF.

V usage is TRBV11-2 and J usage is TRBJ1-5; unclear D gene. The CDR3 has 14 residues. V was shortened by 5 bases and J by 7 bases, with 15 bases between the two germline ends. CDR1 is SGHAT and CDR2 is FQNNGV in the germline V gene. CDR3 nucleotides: TGTGCCAGCAGCCCAAGAAGCCGGGGACAGCCCCAGCATTTT. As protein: CASSPRSRGQPQHF. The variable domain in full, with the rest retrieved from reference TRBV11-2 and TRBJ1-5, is EAGVAQSPRYKIIEKRQSVAFWCNPISGHATLYWYQQILGQGPKLLIQFQNNGVVDDSQLPKDRFSAERLKGVDSTLKIQPAKLEDSAVYLCASSPRSRGQPQHFGDGTRLSIL.

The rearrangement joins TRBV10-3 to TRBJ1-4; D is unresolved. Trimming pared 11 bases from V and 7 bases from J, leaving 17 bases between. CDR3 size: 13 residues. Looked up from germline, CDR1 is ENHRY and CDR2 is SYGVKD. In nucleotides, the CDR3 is TGTGCCTCCAGCCGGGATATGGGTGAAAAACTGTTTTTT. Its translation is CASSRDMGEKLFF.